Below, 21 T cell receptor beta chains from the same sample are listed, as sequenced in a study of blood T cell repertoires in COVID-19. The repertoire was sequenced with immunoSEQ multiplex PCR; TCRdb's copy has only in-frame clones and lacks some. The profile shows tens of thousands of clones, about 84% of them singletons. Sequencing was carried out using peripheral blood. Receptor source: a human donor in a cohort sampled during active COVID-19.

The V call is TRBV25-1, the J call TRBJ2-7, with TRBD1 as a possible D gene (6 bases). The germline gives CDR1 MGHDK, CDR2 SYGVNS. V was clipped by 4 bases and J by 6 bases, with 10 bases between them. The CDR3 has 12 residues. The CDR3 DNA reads TGTGCCAGCAGTGCACAGGGTTTCGAGCAGTACTTC. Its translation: CASSAQGFEQYF.

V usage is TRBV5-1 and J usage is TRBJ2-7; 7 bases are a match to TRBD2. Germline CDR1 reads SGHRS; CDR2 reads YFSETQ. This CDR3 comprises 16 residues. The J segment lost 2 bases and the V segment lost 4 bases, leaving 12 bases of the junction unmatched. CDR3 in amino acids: CASSHTSSGTTYEQYF. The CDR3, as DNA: TGCGCCAGCAGCCACACTTCTAGCGGAACCACCTACGAGCAGTACTTC.

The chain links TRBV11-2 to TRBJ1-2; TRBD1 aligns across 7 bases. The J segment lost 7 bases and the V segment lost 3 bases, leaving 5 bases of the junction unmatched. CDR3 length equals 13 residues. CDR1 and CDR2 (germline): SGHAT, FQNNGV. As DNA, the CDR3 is TGTGCCAGCAGCTTGACAGGGTTAGGTGGCTACACCTTC. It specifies CASSLTGLGGYTF. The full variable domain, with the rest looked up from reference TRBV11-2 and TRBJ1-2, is EAGVAQSPRYKIIEKRQSVAFWCNPISGHATLYWYQQILGQGPKLLIQFQNNGVVDDSQLPKDRFSAERLKGVDSTLKIQPAKLEDSAVYLCASSLTGLGGYTFGSGTRLTVV.

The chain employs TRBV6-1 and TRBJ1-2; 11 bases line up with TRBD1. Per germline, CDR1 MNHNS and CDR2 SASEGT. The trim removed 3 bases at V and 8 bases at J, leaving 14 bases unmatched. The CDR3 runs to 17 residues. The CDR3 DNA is TGTGCCAGCAGTGACAGCCGGGACAGGGGGGTGTATGAAGGCTACACCTTC. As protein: CASSDSRDRGVYEGYTF.

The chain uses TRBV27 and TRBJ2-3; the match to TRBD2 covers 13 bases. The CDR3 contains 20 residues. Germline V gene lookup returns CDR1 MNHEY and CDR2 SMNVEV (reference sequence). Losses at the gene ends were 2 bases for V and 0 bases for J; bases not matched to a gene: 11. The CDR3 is CASSLVFGLAGEISTDTQYF. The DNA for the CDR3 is TGTGCCAGCAGTTTAGTGTTTGGACTAGCGGGGGAGATAAGCACAGATACGCAGTATTTT.

CDR3 region: CASSERTAMNTEAFF. Here the CDR3 DNA reads TGTGCCAGCAGTGAAAGGACAGCTATGAACACTGAAGCTTTCTTT. V and J are TRBV6-1 and TRBJ1-1, with D perhaps TRBD1 (6 bases). The CDR3 loop spans 15 amino acids. CDR1 and CDR2 (germline): MNHNS, SASEGT. The germline V and J ends were trimmed by 2 bases and 0 bases, with 10 bases remaining between them.

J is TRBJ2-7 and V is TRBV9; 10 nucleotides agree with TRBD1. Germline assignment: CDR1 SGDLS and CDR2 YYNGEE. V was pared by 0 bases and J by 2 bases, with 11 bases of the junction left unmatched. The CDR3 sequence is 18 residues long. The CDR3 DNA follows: TGTGCCAGCAGCGTAGAACCTAGTCGACAGGGGGCGGCCTACGAGCAGTACTTC. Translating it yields CASSVEPSRQGAAYEQYF.

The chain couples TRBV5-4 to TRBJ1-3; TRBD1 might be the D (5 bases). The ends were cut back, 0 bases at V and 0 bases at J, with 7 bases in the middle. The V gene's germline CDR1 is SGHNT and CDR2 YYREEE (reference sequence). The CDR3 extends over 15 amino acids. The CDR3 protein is CASSLGTPSGNTIYF. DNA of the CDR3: TGTGCCAGCAGCTTGGGGACACCCTCTGGAAACACCATATATTTT.

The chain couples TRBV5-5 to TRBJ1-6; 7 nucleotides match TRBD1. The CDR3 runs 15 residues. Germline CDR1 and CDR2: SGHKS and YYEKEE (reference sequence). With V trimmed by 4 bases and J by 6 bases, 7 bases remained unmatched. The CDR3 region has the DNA TGTGCCAGCAGCCAAACAGGGGTTAGTAATTCACCCCTCCACTTT. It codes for CASSQTGVSNSPLHF.

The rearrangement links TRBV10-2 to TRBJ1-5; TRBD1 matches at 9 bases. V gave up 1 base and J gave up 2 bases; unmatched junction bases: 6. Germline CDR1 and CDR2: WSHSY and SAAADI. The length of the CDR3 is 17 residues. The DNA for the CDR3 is TGCGCCAGCAGTGAGTGGTTGGGACAGGGCCGCAATCAGCCCCAGCATTTT. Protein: CASSEWLGQGRNQPQHF.

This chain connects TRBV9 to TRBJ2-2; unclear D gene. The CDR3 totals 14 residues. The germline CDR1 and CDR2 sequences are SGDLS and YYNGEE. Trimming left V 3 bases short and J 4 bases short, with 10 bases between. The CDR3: CASSGGAPTGELFF. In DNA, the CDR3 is TGTGCCAGCAGCGGAGGAGCCCCCACCGGGGAGCTGTTTTTT. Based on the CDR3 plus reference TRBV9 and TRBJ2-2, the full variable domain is DSGVTQTPKHLITATGQRVTLRCSPRSGDLSVYWYQQSLDQGLQFLIQYYNGEERAKGNILERFSAQQFPDLHSELNLSSLELGDSALYFCASSGGAPTGELFFGEGSRLTVL.

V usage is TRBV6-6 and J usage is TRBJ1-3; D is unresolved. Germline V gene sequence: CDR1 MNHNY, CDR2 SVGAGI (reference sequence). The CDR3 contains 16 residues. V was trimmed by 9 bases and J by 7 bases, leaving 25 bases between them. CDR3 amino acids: CASQVTRGGSGNTIYF. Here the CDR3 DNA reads TGTGCCAGTCAAGTTACAAGAGGCGGCTCCGGGAACACCATATATTTT.

The CDR3 bases are TGTGCCAGCAGTTTTGGGACAGACAATGGCTACACCTTC. Amino acid sequence: CASSFGTDNGYTF. This sequence joins TRBV12-3 or TRBV12-4 and TRBJ1-2; TRBD1 aligns across 7 bases. The CDR3 extends over 13 amino acids. The V segment lost 3 bases and the J segment 6 bases; nucleotides outside the gene matches: 4.

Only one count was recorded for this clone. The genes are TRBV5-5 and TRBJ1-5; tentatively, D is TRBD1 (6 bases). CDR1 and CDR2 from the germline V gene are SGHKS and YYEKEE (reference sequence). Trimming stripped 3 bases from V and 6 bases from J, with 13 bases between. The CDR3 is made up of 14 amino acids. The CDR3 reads CASSYNRDRQPQHF. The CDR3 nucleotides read TGTGCCAGCAGCTACAACAGGGATCGTCAGCCCCAGCATTTT.

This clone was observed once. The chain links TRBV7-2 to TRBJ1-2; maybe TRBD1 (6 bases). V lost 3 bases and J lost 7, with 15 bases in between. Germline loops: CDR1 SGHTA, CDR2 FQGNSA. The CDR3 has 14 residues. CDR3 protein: CASSFPGGPGGYTF. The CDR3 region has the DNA TGTGCCAGCAGCTTTCCGGGGGGGCCCGGTGGCTACACCTTC.

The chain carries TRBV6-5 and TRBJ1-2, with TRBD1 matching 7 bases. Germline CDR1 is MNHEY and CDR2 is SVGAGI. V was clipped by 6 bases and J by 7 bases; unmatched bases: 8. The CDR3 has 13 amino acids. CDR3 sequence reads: CASRSGGRGGYTF. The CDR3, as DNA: TGTGCCAGCAGATCAGGGGGAAGGGGTGGCTACACCTTC.

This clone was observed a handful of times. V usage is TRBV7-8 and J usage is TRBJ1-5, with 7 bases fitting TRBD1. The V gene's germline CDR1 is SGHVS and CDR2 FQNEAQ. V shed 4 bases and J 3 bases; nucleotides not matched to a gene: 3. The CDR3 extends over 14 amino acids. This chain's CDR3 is CASSSGTANQPQHF. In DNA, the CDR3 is TGTGCCAGCAGCTCCGGGACAGCCAATCAGCCCCAGCATTTT.

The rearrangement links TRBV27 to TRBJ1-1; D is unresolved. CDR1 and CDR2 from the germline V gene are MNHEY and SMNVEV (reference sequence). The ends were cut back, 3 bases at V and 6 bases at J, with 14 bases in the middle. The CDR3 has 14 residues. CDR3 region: CASSFSGFSSEAFF. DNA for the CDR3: TGTGCCAGCAGTTTTAGCGGCTTCAGTTCTGAAGCTTTCTTT.

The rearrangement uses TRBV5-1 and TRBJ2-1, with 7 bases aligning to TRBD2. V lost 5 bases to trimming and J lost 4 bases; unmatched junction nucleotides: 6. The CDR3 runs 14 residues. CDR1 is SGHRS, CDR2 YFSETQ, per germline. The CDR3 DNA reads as TGCGCCAGCAGTGCTAGCGGAGTTTACAATGAGCAGTTCTTC. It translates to CASSASGVYNEQFF.

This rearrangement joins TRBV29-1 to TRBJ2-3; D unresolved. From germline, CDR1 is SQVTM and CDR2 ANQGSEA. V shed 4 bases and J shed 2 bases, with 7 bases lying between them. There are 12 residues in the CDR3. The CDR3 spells CSVVEPTDTQYF. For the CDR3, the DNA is TGCAGCGTTGTCGAGCCCACAGATACGCAGTATTTT.

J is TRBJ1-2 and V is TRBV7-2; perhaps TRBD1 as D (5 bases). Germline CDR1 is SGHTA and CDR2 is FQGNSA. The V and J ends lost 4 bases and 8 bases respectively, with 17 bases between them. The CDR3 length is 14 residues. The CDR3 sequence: CASSSLAGVQGYTF. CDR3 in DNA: TGTGCCAGCAGCTCCCTAGCGGGGGTTCAGGGCTACACCTTC.